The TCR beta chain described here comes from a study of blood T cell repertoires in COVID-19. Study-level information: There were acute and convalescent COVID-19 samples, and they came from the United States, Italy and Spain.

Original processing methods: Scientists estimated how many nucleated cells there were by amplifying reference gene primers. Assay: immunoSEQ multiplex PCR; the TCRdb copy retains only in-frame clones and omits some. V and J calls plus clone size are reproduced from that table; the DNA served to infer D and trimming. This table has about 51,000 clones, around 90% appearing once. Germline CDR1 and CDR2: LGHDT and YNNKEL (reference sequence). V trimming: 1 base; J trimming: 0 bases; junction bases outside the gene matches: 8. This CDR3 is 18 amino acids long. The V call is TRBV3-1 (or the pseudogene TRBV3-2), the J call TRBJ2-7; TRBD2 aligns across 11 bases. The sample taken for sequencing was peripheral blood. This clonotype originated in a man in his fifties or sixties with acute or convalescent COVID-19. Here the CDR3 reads CASSQGSSGGPFSYEQYF. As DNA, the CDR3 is TGTGCCAGCAGCCAAGGGTCTAGCGGGGGGCCCTTCTCCTACGAGCAGTACTTC.